One TCR beta chain is described in this entry. The antigen is undetermined. Use of 60 Vbeta and 13 Jbeta primers characterized the PCR. The method was immunoSEQ multiplex PCR; TCRdb's version includes in-frame clones alone and lacks a portion of them. The sample gives more than 95,000 clones, roughly 76% of which show up once; around 3% is in the top ten. The CDR3 has 16 residues. The V segment lost 0 bases and the J segment 5 bases; nucleotides outside the gene matches: 7. Germline lookup yields CDR1 MNHNY and CDR2 SVGAGI (reference sequence). These data belong to a study of cytomegalovirus exposure and HLA in healthy donors. General study results and limits: TCR beta chain V- and J-gene trimming was linked, in a later analysis, to a missense variant in DCLRE1C. Excluded: some indistinguishable V segments such as TRBV6-2 and TRBV6-3. 164 TCR beta chains were listed as cytomegalovirus-associated. Most TCR sequences were rare, but some public TCRs occurred in many donors.

The rearrangement uses TRBV6-6 and TRBJ2-1; 7 nucleotides line up with TRBD1. Sequenced sample: PBMCs. The TCR was taken from a woman in her forties or fifties in good health and CMV-seronegative. CDR3 residues: CASSYSRQGIDNEQFF. The CDR3 DNA follows: TGTGCCAGCAGTTACTCCCGACAGGGAATTGACAATGAGCAGTTCTTC.